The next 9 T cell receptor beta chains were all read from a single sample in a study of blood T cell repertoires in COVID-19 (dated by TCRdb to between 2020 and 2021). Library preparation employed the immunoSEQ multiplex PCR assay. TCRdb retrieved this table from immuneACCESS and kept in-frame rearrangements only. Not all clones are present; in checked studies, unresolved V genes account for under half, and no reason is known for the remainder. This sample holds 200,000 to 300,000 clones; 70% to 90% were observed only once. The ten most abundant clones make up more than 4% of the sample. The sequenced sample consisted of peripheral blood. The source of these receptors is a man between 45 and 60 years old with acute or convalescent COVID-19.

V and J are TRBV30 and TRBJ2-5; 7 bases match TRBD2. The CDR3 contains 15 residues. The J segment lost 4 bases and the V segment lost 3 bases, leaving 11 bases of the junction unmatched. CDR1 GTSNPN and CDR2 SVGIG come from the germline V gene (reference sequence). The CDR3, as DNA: TGTGCCTGGAGCCAACTAGCGAATCCCAGAGAGACCCAGTACTTC. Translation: CAWSQLANPRETQYF.

The CDR3 coding sequence is TGTGCCAGCAGCTTAGGTCCTAGCGGGAGTTACAATGAGCAGTTCTTC. This sequence encodes CASSLGPSGSYNEQFF. The chain employs TRBV13 and TRBJ2-1, with 10 nucleotides matching TRBD2. The CDR3 has 16 amino acids. Germline CDR1 reads PRHDT; CDR2 reads FYEKMQ (reference sequence). V gave up 0 bases and J gave up 4 bases; unmatched junction bases: 3.

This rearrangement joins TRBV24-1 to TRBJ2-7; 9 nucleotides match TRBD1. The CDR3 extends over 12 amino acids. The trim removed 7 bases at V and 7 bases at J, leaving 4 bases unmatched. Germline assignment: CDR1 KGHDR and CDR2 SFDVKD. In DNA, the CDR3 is TGTGCCACCAGACAGGGGGCGGGGGAGCAGTACTTC. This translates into CATRQGAGEQYF.

DNA for the CDR3: TGTGCCAGCAGTCGGGACAGACCAAATGAAAAACTGTTTTTT. Translated: CASSRDRPNEKLFF. The chain uses TRBV27 and TRBJ1-4; 7 bases are a match to TRBD1. CDR3 length: 14 amino acids. Losses at the gene ends were 5 bases for V and 5 bases for J; bases not matched to a gene: 5. In germline, CDR1 is MNHEY, CDR2 SMNVEV (reference sequence). The full variable domain, its missing parts supplied by reference TRBV27 and TRBJ1-4, is EAQVTQNPRYLITVTGKKLTVTCSQNMNHEYMSWYRQDPGLGLRQIYYSMNVEVTDKGDVPEGYKVSRKEKRNFPLILESPSPNQTSLYFCASSRDRPNEKLFFGSGTQLSVL.

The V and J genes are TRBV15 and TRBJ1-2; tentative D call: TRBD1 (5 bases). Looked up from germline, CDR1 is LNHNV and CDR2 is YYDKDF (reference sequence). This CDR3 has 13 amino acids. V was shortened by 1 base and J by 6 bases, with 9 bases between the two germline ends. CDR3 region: CATSRGQLDGYTF. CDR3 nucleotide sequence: TGTGCCACCAGCAGAGGACAGCTCGATGGCTACACCTTC.

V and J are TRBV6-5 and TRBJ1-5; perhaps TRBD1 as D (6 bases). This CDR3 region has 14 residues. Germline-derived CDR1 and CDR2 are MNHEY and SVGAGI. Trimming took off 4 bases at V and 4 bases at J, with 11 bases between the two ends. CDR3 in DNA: TGTGCCAGCAGTTCTACACAGGGAAATCAGCCCCAGCATTTT. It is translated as CASSSTQGNQPQHF.

In DNA, the CDR3 is TGCGCCAGCAGCTTTAGCCCAGCAAAGGTGAACACTGAAGCTTTCTTT. This sequence encodes CASSFSPAKVNTEAFF. This chain joins TRBV5-1 and TRBJ1-1; D gene unclear. V dropped 2 bases and J dropped 0 bases, with 14 bases sitting between them. Per germline, CDR1 SGHRS and CDR2 YFSETQ. The CDR3 has 16 residues.

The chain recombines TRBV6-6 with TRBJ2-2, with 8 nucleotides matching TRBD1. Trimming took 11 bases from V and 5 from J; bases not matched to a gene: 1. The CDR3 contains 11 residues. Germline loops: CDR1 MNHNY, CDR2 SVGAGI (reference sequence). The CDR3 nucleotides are TGTGCCGGACAGGGAACCGGGGAGCTGTTTTTT. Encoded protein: CAGQGTGELFF.

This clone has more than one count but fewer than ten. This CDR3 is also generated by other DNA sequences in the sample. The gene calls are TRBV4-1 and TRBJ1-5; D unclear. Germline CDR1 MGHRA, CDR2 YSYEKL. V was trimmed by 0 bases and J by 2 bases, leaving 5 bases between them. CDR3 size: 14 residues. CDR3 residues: CASSQEPGNQPQHF. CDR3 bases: TGCGCCAGCAGCCAAGAGCCAGGCAATCAGCCCCAGCATTTT.